The 7 T cell receptor beta chains given below trace back to one sample, sequenced in a study of cytomegalovirus exposure and HLA in healthy donors. The PCR was carried out with 60 Vbeta primers and 13 Jbeta primers. The table came from immunoSEQ multiplex PCR; TCRdb's copy has only in-frame clones and leaves some out. Of over 85,000 clones listed, 60% to 80% are singletons. Specimen: PBMCs. All receptors come from a male donor in good health and CMV-seropositive.

The chain combines TRBV4-2 with TRBJ1-3; D perhaps matches TRBD1 (5 bases). The CDR3 totals 15 residues. Germline V gene data show CDR1 as LGHNA and CDR2 as YNFKEQ. V was shortened by 1 base and J by 2 bases, with 9 bases between the two germline ends. As DNA, the CDR3 is TGTGCCAGCAGCCAAGTCCTCAGGGCTGGAAACACCATATATTTT. As protein: CASSQVLRAGNTIYF.

The V and J genes are TRBV19 and TRBJ2-1; 9 nucleotides align to TRBD2. Per the germline V gene, CDR1 is LNHDA and CDR2 is SQIVND (reference sequence). The CDR3 has 14 residues. Losses at the gene ends were 2 bases for V and 4 bases for J; bases not matched to a gene: 0. The CDR3 loop is CASSITSGYNEQFF. CDR3 nucleotide sequence: TGTGCCAGTAGTATAACTAGCGGGTACAATGAGCAGTTCTTC.

The gene calls are TRBV27 and TRBJ1-1; 7 bases match TRBD1. The germline CDR1 and CDR2 sequences are MNHEY and SMNVEV (reference sequence). Losses at the gene ends were 7 bases for V and 6 bases for J; bases not matched to a gene: 17. The CDR3 has 16 residues. Here the CDR3 reads CASTPFGQAFQAEAFF. DNA for the CDR3: TGTGCCAGCACTCCTTTCGGACAGGCCTTCCAGGCTGAAGCTTTCTTT.

The chain combines TRBV28 with TRBJ1-2; D gene unclear. The V end lost 3 bases, the J end lost 4 bases, and 9 bases lay between the germline ends. CDR3 length equals 13 residues. Germline V gene lookup returns CDR1 MDHEN and CDR2 SYDVKM. The CDR3 DNA sequence: TGTGCCAGCAGTTTTGAACTGTTCTATGGCTACACCTTC. This translates into CASSFELFYGYTF.

The chain employs TRBV18 and TRBJ2-7; possible D gene TRBD2, 6 bases. Germline V gene sequence: CDR1 KGHSH, CDR2 LQKENI. The CDR3 has 15 residues. V lost 3 bases and J lost 1, with 13 bases in between. CDR3 in DNA: TGTGCCAGCTCACCTAGCGGAGCTCAGTCCTACGAGCAGTACTTC. Amino acid sequence: CASSPSGAQSYEQYF.

The chain uses TRBV7-9 and TRBJ2-6; maybe TRBD1 (7 bases). The germline V gene has CDR1 SEHNR and CDR2 FQNEAQ (reference sequence). CDR3 length equals 17 residues. Between the trimmed V and J ends, which lost 5 bases and 2 bases, there was a span of 16 bases. The CDR3 loop reads CASSTSRGVPGANVLTF. DNA of the CDR3: TGTGCCAGCAGCACTTCCAGGGGGGTTCCTGGGGCCAACGTCCTGACTTTC.

For this clone: A read error may account for a junction end that differs from germline. The chain couples TRBV5-1 to TRBJ2-6; D perhaps matches TRBD1 (5 bases). Germline loops: CDR1 SGHRS, CDR2 YFSETQ. The CDR3 is 15 residues long. The CDR3 coding sequence is TGCGCCAGCAGCCAGGGCCTCTCTGGGGCCAACGGCCTGACTTTC. Translation gives CASSQGLSGANGLTF.